Listed below are T cell receptor beta chains from one sample, sequenced in a study of blood T cell repertoires in COVID-19. Some clones are missing from TCRdb's copy, which holds only in-frame ones; the method was immunoSEQ multiplex PCR. The sample has about 400,000 clones; approximately 86% are singletons. Material: peripheral blood. The receptors were gathered from a woman aged 55-75 years with COVID-19, enrolled during active disease. Both conserved end residues are part of each CDR3. A D gene is named only where the DNA matches it firmly. The size field is filled for only some rows; it gives once, few, many or a size class.

CDR3nt	CDR3aa	v_gene	j_gene	abundance	d_gene
TGTGCCAGCAGCACTTGGGCGGGGGGAGGTGAGACCCAGTACTTC	CASSTWAGGGETQYF	TRBV5-4	TRBJ2-5	NA	TRBD2
TGTGCCAGCATTTCCGGGACAGAAGCTTTCTTT	CASISGTEAFF	TRBV6-5	TRBJ1-1	NA	NA
TGCGCCAGCAGCTTAGTGACTAGTCCAGATACGCAGTATTTT	CASSLVTSPDTQYF	TRBV5-1	TRBJ2-3	NA	NA
TGCGCCAGCAGCCAAGATCTGTACACTGAAGCTTTCTTT	CASSQDLYTEAFF	TRBV4-1	TRBJ1-1	few	NA
TGTGCCAGCAGTTACCGGCAGGATAATTCACCCCTCCACTTT	CASSYRQDNSPLHF	TRBV6-5	TRBJ1-6	NA	NA
TGTGCCACCAGCCCAACGGGCGGGGGGGCGGGGAATGAGCAGTTCTTC	CATSPTGGGAGNEQFF	TRBV15	TRBJ2-1	NA	TRBD2
TGCGCCAGCAGCGGGACAGGAGCCCGACGGGATGATGGCTACACCTTC	CASSGTGARRDDGYTF	TRBV5-1	TRBJ1-2	NA	TRBD1
TGTGCCAGCAGTTACTCGATACAGCCCTATGGCTACACCTTC	CASSYSIQPYGYTF	TRBV6-5	TRBJ1-2	NA	NA
TGCGCCAGCAGCCAATTCCAGACTAGTGAGGGGACCCAGTACTTC	CASSQFQTSEGTQYF	TRBV4-1	TRBJ2-5	NA	NA
TGTGCCAGTAGCAAGAACCGGGACAGGGGATCACCCCTCCACTTT	CASSKNRDRGSPLHF	TRBV19	TRBJ1-6	many	TRBD1
TGTGCCAGCACCAGACAGGGGGCTGGAACTGAAGCTTTCTTT	CASTRQGAGTEAFF	TRBV6-6	TRBJ1-1	NA	TRBD1
TGTGCCAGCAGTCGGGACAGGGTTGGCTACACCTTC	CASSRDRVGYTF	TRBV5-4	TRBJ1-2	NA	TRBD1
TGTGCCTGGAGTGTCGGGACAGAGAATTCACCCCTCCACTTT	CAWSVGTENSPLHF	TRBV30	TRBJ1-6	few	TRBD1
TGCGCCAGCAGCTTGGGGCGGGGTCGCGCAGATACGCAGTATTTT	CASSLGRGRADTQYF	TRBV5-1	TRBJ2-3	once	NA
TGTGCCAGCAGCTTCATGGTTAGCGGGGGGAATTACAATGAGCAGTTCTTC	CASSFMVSGGNYNEQFF	TRBV11-2	TRBJ2-1	once	TRBD2
TGTGCCAGCAGTGTGCTAGGACAGGGGAACACTGAAGCTTTCTTT	CASSVLGQGNTEAFF	TRBV2	TRBJ1-1	few	TRBD1
TGTGCCAGCAGCTCCCGAGCGTCCGGGAATGAAAAACTGTTTTTT	CASSSRASGNEKLFF	TRBV7-2	TRBJ1-4	once	NA
TGTGCCAGTAGAGCCGGGACTAGCGGATACAATGAGCAGTTCTTC	CASRAGTSGYNEQFF	TRBV19	TRBJ2-1	NA	TRBD2
TGTGCCAGCAGTGAAGAACCGGGGGGGACCTACGAGCAGTACTTC	CASSEEPGGTYEQYF	TRBV6-1	TRBJ2-7	NA	TRBD2
TGCAGCGTTGAAGCTCCAATGATAATCGGGGCTTTCTTT	CSVEAPMIIGAFF	TRBV29-1	TRBJ1-1	few	NA
TGTGCCAGCAGCTTGACTCCCTCACCCCTCCACTTT	CASSLTPSPLHF	TRBV5-5	TRBJ1-6	NA	NA
TGTGCCAGCAGTTTAGCAGGCAGGGGGGAGCAGTACTTC	CASSLAGRGEQYF	TRBV12-3/TRBV12-4	TRBJ2-7	NA	TRBD1
TGTGCCAGCAGCGTCAGAGAGGCCTCTGGAAACACCATATATTTT	CASSVREASGNTIYF	TRBV5-8	TRBJ1-3	NA	NA
TGTGCTAGTTACTACGGGGAAAGGAATTCACCCCTCCACTTT	CASYYGERNSPLHF	TRBV12-5	TRBJ1-6	NA	NA
TGTGCCAGCAGCTTAGACTCAGGGGGCCGGGAGACCCAGTACTTC	CASSLDSGGRETQYF	TRBV7-7	TRBJ2-5	NA	TRBD1
TGTGCCAGCAGTTTATCGGGGGGAAGCTATGGCTACACCTTC	CASSLSGGSYGYTF	TRBV27	TRBJ1-2	NA	NA
TGTGCCAGCAGTTATTCGGCAGGGGAGTTGAACACTGAAGCTTTCTTT	CASSYSAGELNTEAFF	TRBV6-5	TRBJ1-1	NA	NA
TGTGCCAGCAGCCCGGGAGGAGGAATAACCTACGAGCAGTACTTC	CASSPGGGITYEQYF	TRBV11-2	TRBJ2-7	NA	TRBD2
TGTGCCAGTACCCCCGCCGGGACTAGCGGGGTCATTGAGCAGTTCTTC	CASTPAGTSGVIEQFF	TRBV19	TRBJ2-1	NA	TRBD2
TGTGCCAGCAGTGAACGGGGACTCCTCGGGGGCAATGAGCAGTTCTTC	CASSERGLLGGNEQFF	TRBV6-1	TRBJ2-1	NA	NA
TGTGCCAGTAGTAAACGTCCAGGGGGCACTGGAAACACCATATATTTT	CASSKRPGGTGNTIYF	TRBV19	TRBJ1-3	once	TRBD1
TGTGCCAGCAGCGAGGGAAGATCCTACAATGAGCAGTTCTTC	CASSEGRSYNEQFF	TRBV27	TRBJ2-1	NA	NA
TGTGCCAGCAGCCCACCCCCGGTTTGGGGGGACTATGGCTACACCTTC	CASSPPPVWGDYGYTF	TRBV7-9	TRBJ1-2	NA	NA
TGTGCCAGCAGCCGACAGGGCCCTAATGAAAAACTGTTTTTT	CASSRQGPNEKLFF	TRBV6-5	TRBJ1-4	once	TRBD1
TGTGCCAGCAGGCAGGGGGATCGAACTAATGAAAAACTGTTTTTT	CASRQGDRTNEKLFF	TRBV11-2	TRBJ1-4	NA	TRBD1
TGTGCCAGCAGACCTTTAGCGGGGGGCACAGATACGCAGTATTTT	CASRPLAGGTDTQYF	TRBV6-5	TRBJ2-3	NA	TRBD2
TGTGCCAGCAGCCCGGTCCTGGGAGGCACTGAAGCTTTCTTT	CASSPVLGGTEAFF	TRBV5-8	TRBJ1-1	NA	NA
TGTGCCAGCAGCTTAGGGCTAGCGGGGAAGAGCACAGATACGCAGTATTTT	CASSLGLAGKSTDTQYF	TRBV11-3	TRBJ2-3	NA	TRBD2
TGTGCCAGCAGTTTCGGGGGAATGACCTACGAGCAGTACTTC	CASSFGGMTYEQYF	TRBV27	TRBJ2-7	NA	NA
TGTGCCAGTAGTCCCCGGGACAGGGGCTATGGAGGCTACACCTTC	CASSPRDRGYGGYTF	TRBV19	TRBJ1-2	NA	TRBD1
TGTGCCACCAGTGGGGGGGGGACTGAAGCTTTCTTT	CATSGGGTEAFF	TRBV24-1	TRBJ1-1	NA	NA
TGTGCCAGCAGTGGCGCAGCGGGTCAAGAGACCCAGTACTTC	CASSGAAGQETQYF	TRBV2	TRBJ2-5	NA	NA
TGTGCCAGCAGCCAAGGCACTAGCGGGGGGAGGGCAGATACGCAGTATTTT	CASSQGTSGGRADTQYF	TRBV4-2	TRBJ2-3	NA	TRBD2
TGTGCCAGCAGGGCGGAGAACGGGTACGAGCAGTACTTC	CASRAENGYEQYF	TRBV2	TRBJ2-7	NA	NA
TGCAGCGTTGATGGTAGGGGACAGGATGGAAACACCATATATTTT	CSVDGRGQDGNTIYF	TRBV29-1	TRBJ1-3	NA	TRBD1